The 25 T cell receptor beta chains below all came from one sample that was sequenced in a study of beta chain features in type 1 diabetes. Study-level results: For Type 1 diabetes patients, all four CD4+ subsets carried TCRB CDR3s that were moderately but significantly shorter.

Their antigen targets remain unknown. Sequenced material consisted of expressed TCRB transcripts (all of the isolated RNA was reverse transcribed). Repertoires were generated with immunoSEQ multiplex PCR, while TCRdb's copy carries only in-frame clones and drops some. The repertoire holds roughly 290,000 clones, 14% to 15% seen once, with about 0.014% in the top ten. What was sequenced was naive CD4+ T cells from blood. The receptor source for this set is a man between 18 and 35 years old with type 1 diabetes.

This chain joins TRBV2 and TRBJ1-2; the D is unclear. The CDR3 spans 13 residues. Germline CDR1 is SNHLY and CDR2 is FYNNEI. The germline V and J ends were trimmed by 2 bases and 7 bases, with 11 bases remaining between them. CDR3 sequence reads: CASSETAGTGYTF. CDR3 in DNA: TGTGCCAGCAGTGAAACGGCAGGTACTGGCTACACCTTC.

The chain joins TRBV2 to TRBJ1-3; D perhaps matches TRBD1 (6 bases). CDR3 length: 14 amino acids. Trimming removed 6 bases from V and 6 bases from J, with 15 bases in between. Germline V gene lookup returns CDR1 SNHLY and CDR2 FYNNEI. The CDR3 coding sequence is TGTGCCAGCAGGAGGACAGCTTCAGAAAACACCATATATTTT. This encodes CASRRTASENTIYF.

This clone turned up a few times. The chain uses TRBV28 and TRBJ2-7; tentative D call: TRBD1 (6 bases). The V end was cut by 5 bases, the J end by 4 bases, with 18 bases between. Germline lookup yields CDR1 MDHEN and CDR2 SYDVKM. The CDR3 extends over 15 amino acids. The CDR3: CASSTGQSWGYEQYF. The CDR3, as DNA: TGTGCCAGCAGTACTGGACAGTCCTGGGGATACGAGCAGTACTTC. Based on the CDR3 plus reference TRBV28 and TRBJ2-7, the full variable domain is DVKVTQSSRYLVKRTGEKVFLECVQDMDHENMFWYRQDPGLGLRLIYFSYDVKMKEKGDIPEGYSVSREKKERFSLILESASTNQTSMYLCASSTGQSWGYEQYFGPGTRLTVT.

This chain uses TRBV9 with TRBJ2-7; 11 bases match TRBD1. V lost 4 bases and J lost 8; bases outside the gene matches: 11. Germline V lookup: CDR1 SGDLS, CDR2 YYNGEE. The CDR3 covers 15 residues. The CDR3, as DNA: TGTGCCAGCAGCCACCGCGGGACAGGGGGATTCCAGCAGTACTTC. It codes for CASSHRGTGGFQQYF.

CDR3 residues: CASSLASGGRGEQYF. The CDR3 coding sequence is TGTGCCAGCAGCTTAGCTAGCGGGGGCCGTGGGGAGCAGTACTTC. This sequence joins TRBV7-8 and TRBJ2-7; 9 positions agree with TRBD2. This CDR3 comprises 15 residues. Germline V gene lookup returns CDR1 SGHVS and CDR2 FQNEAQ. With V trimmed by 0 bases and J by 7 bases, 7 bases remained unmatched.

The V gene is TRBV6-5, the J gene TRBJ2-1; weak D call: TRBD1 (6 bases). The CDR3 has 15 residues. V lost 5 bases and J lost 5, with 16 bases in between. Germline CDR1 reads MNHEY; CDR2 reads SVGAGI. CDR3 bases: TGTGCCAGCAGTAAACAGGGCCCTCTGGACAATGAGCAGTTCTTC. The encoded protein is CASSKQGPLDNEQFF.

DNA of the CDR3: TGCAGCAATGGGGGGGGCTATGGCTACACCTTC. Its protein is CSNGGGYGYTF. The chain links TRBV20-1 to TRBJ1-2, with a possible D match to TRBD1 (5 bases). This CDR3 spans 11 amino acids. The germline CDR1 and CDR2 sequences are DFQATT and SNEGSKA (reference sequence).

The DNA of the CDR3 is TGCAGCGGAAGAACAACCGAACAACAGGGGAACTATGGCTACACCTTC. Amino acids: CSGRTTEQQGNYGYTF. The chain couples TRBV29-1 to TRBJ1-2; 7 bases agree with TRBD1. Losses at the gene ends were 7 bases for V and 2 bases for J; bases not matched to a gene: 16. The CDR3 contains 16 residues. CDR1 is SQVTM and CDR2 is ANQGSEA in the germline V gene.

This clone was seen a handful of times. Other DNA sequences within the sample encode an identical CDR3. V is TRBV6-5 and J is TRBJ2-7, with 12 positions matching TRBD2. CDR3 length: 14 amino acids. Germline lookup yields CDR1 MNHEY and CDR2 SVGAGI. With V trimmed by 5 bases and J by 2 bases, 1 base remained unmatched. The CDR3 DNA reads TGTGCCAGCAGTAGACTAGCGGGGGCCTACGAGCAGTACTTC. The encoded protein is CASSRLAGAYEQYF.

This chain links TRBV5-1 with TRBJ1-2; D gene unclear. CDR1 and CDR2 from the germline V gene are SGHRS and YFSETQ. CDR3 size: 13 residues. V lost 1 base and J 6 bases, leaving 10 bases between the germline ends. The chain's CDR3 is CASSLTAVDGYTF. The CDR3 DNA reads TGCGCCAGCAGCTTGACCGCGGTTGATGGCTACACCTTC.

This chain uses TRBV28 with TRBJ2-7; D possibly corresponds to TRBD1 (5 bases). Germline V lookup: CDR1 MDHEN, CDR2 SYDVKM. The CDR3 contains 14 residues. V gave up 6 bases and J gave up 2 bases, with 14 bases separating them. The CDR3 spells CASRFKGPTYEQYF. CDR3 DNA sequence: TGTGCCAGCAGATTTAAGGGGCCTACCTACGAGCAGTACTTC.

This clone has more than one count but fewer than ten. The CDR3 bases are TGTGCCAGCAGTCCCCTGCAGGGGGCGTTCCCTGAGACCCAGTACTTC. Protein: CASSPLQGAFPETQYF. The chain couples TRBV27 to TRBJ2-5, with TRBD1 matching 8 bases. Trimming removed 5 bases from V and 5 bases from J; junction bases left unmatched: 13. CDR3 length equals 16 residues. In germline, CDR1 is MNHEY, CDR2 SMNVEV (reference sequence).

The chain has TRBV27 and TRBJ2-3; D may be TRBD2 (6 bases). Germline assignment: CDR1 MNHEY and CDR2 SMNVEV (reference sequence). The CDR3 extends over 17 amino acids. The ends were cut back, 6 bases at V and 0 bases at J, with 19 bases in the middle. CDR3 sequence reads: CASRSAGPFRSTDTQYF. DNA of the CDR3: TGTGCCAGCAGGTCTGCGGGGCCCTTCCGAAGCACAGATACGCAGTATTTT.

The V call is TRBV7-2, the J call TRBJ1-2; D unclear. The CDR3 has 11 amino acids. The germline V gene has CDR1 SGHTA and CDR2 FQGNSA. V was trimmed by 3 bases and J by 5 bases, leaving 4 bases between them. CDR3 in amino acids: CASSFPYGYTF. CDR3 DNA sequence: TGTGCCAGCAGCTTCCCGTATGGCTACACCTTC.

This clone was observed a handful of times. In DNA, the CDR3 is TGTGCCAGCAGCGTCTCCAGAGGGGGGACCCAGTACTTC. Protein product: CASSVSRGGTQYF. The chain is built from TRBV9 and TRBJ2-5; tentative D call: TRBD1 (6 bases). Germline-derived CDR1 and CDR2 are SGDLS and YYNGEE. The CDR3 runs to 13 residues. V was clipped by 2 bases and J by 7 bases, with 12 bases between them.

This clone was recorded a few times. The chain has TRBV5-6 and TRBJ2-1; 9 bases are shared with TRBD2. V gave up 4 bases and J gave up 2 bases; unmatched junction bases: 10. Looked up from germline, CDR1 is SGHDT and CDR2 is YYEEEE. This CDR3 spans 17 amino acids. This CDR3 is CASSTAGLATTYNEQFF. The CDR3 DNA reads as TGTGCCAGCAGCACAGCGGGACTAGCCACGACCTACAATGAGCAGTTCTTC.

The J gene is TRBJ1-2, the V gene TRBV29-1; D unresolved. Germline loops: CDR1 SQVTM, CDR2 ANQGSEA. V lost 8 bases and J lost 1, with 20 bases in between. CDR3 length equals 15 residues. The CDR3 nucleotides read TGCAGCACGAGAGACACGGGAAAACTTAACTATGGCTACACCTTC. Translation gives CSTRDTGKLNYGYTF.

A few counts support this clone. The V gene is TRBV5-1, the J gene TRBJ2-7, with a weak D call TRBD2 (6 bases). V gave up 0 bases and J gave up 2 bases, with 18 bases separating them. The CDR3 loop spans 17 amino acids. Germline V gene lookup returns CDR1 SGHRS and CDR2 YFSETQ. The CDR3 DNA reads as TGCGCCAGCAGCTTGGGATGGGCGGGGTTGTCGCCCTACGAGCAGTACTTC. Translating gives CASSLGWAGLSPYEQYF.

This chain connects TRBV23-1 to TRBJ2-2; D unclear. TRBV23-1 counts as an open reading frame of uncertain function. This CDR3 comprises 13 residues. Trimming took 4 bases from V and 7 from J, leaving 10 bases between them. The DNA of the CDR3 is TGCGCCAGCAGTCCGGTAAAACGCGGGGAGCTGTTTTTT. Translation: CASSPVKRGELFF.

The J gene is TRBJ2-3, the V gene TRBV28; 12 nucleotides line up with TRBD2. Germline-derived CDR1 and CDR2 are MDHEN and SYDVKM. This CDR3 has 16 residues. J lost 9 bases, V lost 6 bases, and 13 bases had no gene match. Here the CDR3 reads CASSPASGGAFRTQYF. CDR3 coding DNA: TGTGCCAGCAGCCCCGCTAGCGGGGGGGCCTTTAGAACGCAGTATTTT.

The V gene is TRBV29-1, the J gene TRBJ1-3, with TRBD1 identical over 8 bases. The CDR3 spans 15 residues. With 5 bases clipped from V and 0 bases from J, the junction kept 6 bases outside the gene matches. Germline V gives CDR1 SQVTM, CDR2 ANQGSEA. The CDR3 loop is CSVMGQENSGNTIYF. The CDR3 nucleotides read TGCAGCGTTATGGGACAGGAGAACTCTGGAAACACCATATATTTT.

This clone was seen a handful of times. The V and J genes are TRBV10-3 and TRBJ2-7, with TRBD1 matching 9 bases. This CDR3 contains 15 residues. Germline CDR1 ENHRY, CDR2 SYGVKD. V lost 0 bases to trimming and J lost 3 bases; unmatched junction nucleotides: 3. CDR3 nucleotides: TGTGCCATCAGTGAGTCGACGGGACAGGGCTACGAGCAGTACTTC. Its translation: CAISESTGQGYEQYF.

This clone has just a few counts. CDR3: CASSYSSGDTQYF. CDR3 nucleotide sequence: TGTGCCAGCAGCTACTCCTCGGGAGATACGCAGTATTTT. V gene TRBV5-6 combines with J gene TRBJ2-3; D uncertain. V lost 3 bases to trimming and J lost 5 bases, with 10 bases between them. Germline V gene lookup returns CDR1 SGHDT and CDR2 YYEEEE. There are 13 residues in the CDR3.

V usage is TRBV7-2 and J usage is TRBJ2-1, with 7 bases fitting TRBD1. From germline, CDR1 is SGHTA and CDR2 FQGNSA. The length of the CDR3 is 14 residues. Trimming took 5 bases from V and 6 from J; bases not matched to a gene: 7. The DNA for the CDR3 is TGTGCCAGCAGCGCGACAGGGATGGGCAATGAGCAGTTCTTC. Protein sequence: CASSATGMGNEQFF. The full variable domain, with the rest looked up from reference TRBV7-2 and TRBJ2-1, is GAGVSQSPSNKVTEKGKDVELRCDPISGHTALYWYRQSLGQGLEFLIYFQGNSAPDKSGLPSDRFSAERTGGSVSTLTIQRTQQEDSAVYLCASSATGMGNEQFFGPGTRLTVL.

The CDR3 here is CASSGGDSGDTQYF. CDR3 nucleotide sequence: TGCGCCAGCAGCGGAGGGGACTCCGGGGATACGCAGTATTTT. The V call is TRBV5-1, the J call TRBJ2-3; TRBD2 is a possible D gene (6 bases). From germline, CDR1 is SGHRS and CDR2 YFSETQ. CDR3 length: 14 amino acids. V lost 4 bases, J lost 6 bases, and 15 bases lay in between.